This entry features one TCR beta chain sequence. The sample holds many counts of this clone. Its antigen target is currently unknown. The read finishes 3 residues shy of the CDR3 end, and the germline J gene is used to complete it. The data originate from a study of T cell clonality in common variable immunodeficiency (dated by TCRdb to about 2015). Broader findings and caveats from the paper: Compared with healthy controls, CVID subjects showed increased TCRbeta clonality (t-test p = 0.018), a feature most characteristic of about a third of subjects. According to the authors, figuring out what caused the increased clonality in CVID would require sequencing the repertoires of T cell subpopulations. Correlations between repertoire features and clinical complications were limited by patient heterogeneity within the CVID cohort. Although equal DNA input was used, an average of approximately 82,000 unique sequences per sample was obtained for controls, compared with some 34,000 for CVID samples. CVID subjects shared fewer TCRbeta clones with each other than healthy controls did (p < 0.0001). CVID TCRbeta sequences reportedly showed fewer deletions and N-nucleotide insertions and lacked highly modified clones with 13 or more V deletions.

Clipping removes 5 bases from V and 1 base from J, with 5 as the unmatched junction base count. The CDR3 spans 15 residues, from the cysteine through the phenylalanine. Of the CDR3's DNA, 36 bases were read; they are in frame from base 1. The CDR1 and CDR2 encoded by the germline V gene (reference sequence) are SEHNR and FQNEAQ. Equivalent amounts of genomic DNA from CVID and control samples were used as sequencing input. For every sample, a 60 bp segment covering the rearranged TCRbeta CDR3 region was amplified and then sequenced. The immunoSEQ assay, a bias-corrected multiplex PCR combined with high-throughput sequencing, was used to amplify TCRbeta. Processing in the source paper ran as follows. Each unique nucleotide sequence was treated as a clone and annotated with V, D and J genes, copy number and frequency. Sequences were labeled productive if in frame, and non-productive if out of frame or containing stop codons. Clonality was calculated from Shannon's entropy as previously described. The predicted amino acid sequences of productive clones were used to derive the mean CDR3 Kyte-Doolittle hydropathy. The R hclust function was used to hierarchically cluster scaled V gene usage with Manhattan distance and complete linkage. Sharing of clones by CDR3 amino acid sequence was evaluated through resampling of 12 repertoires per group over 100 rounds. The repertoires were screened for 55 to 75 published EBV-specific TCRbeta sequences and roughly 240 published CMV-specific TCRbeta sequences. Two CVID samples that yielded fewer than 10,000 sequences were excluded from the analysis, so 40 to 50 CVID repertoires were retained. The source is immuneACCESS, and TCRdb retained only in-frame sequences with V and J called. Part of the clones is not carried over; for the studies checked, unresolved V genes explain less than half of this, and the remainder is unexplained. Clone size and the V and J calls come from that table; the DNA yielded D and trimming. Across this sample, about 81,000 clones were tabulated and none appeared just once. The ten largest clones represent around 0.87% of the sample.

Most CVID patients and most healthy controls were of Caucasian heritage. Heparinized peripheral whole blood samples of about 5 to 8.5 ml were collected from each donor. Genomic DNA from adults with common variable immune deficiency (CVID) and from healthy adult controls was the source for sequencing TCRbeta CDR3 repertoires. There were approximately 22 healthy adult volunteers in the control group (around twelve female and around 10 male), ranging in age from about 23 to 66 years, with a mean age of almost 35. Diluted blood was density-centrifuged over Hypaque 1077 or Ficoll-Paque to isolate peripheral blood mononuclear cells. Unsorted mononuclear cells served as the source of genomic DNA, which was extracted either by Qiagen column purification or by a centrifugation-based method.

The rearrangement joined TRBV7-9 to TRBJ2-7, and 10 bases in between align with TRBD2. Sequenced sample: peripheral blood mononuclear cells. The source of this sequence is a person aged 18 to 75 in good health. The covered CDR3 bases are TGTGCCAGCAGCGCACCGGGACTAGCGTCCTACGAG. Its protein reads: CASSAPGLASYE. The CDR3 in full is CASSAPGLASYEQYF.